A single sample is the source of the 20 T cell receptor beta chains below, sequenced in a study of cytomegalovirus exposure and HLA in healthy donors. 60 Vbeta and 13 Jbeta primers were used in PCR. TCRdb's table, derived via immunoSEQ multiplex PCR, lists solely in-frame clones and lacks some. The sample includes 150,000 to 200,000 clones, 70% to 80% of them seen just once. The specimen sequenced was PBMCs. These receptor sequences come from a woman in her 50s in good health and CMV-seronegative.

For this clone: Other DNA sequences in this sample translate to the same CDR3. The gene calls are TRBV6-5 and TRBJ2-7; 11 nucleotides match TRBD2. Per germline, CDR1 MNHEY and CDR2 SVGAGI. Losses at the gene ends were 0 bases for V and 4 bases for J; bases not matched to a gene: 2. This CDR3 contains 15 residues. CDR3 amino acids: CASSYSASGGYEQYF. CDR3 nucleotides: TGTGCCAGCAGTTACTCGGCTAGCGGGGGGTACGAGCAGTACTTC.

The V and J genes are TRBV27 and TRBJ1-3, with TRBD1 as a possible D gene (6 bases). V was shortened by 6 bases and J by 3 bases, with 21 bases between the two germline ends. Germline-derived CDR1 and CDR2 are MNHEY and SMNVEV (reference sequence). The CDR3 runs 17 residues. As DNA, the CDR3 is TGTGCCAGCAGCCCTACCCTGCGGGGGCGGGTTGGAAACACCATATATTTT. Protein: CASSPTLRGRVGNTIYF.

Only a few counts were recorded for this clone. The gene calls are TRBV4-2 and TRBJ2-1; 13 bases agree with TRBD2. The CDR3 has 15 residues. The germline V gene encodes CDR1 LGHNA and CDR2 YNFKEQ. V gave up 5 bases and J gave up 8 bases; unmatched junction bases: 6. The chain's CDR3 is CASSAPGLAGYEQFF. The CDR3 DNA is TGTGCCAGCAGCGCCCCGGGACTAGCGGGATATGAGCAGTTCTTC.

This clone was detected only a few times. The CDR3, as DNA: TGTGCCAGCAGCTTAGCGTCCGGGGGATCCTCCTACGAGCAGTACTTC. Its protein is CASSLASGGSSYEQYF. The genes are TRBV7-2 and TRBJ2-7; a weak D match, TRBD2 (6 bases). This CDR3 spans 16 amino acids. Per germline, CDR1 SGHTA and CDR2 FQGNSA. Trimming took off 0 bases at V and 0 bases at J, with 12 bases between the two ends. Filled out from reference TRBV7-2 and TRBJ2-7, the complete variable domain reads GAGVSQSPSNKVTEKGKDVELRCDPISGHTALYWYRQSLGQGLEFLIYFQGNSAPDKSGLPSDRFSAERTGGSVSTLTIQRTQQEDSAVYLCASSLASGGSSYEQYFGPGTRLTVT.

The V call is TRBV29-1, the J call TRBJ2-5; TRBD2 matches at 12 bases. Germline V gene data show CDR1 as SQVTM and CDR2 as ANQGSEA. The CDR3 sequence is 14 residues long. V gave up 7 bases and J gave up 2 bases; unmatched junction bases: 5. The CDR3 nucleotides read TGCAGCGGACTAGCGGGAGTGGGGCAAGAGACCCAGTACTTC. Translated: CSGLAGVGQETQYF.

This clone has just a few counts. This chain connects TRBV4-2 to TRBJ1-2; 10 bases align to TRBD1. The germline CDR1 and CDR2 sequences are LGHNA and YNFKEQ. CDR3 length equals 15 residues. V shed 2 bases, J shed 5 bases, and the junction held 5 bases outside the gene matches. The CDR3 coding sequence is TGTGCCAGCAGCCAACCTCGGACAGGGGGGTATGGCTACACCTTC. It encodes CASSQPRTGGYGYTF.

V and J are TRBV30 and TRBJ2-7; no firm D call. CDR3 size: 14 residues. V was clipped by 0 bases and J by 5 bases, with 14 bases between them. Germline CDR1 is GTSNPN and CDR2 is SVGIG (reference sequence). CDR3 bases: TGTGCCTGGAGTGTACTAAGGCCTTCGGACGAGCAGTACTTC. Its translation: CAWSVLRPSDEQYF. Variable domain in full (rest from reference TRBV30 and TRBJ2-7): SQTIHQWPATLVQPVGSPLSLECTVEGTSNPNLYWYRQAAGRGLQLLFYSVGIGQISSEVPQNLSASRPQDRQFILSSKKLLLSDSGFYLCAWSVLRPSDEQYFGPGTRLTVT.

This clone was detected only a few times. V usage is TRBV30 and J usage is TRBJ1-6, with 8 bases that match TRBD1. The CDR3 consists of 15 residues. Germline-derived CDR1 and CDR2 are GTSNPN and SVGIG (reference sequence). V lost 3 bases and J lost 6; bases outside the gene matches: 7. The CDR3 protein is CAWRPGTGRNSPLHF. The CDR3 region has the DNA TGTGCCTGGAGACCGGGGACAGGACGTAATTCACCCCTCCACTTT.

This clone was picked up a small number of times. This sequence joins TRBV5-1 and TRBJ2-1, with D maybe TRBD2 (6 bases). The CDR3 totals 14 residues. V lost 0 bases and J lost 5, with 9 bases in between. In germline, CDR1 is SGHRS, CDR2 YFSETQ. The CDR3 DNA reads TGCGCCAGCAGCTTGGTGGCGGGAAACAATGAGCAGTTCTTC. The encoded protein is CASSLVAGNNEQFF.

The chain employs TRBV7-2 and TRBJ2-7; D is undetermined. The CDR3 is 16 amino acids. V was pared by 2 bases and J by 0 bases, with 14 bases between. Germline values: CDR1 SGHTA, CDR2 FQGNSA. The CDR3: CASSLSAEQSSYEQYF. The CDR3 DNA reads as TGTGCCAGCAGCTTATCGGCAGAACAGAGCTCCTACGAGCAGTACTTC.

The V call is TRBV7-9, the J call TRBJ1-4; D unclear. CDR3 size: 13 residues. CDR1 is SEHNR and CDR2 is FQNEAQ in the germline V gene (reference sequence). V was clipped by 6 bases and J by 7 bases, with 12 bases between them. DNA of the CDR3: TGTGCCAGCAGTTCCTCCGCGTTTGAAAAACTGTTTTTT. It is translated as CASSSSAFEKLFF. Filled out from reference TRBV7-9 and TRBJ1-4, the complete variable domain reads DTGVSQNPRHKITKRGQNVTFRCDPISEHNRLYWYRQTLGQGPEFLTYFQNEAQLEKSRLLSDRFSAERPKGSFSTLEIQRTEQGDSAMYLCASSSSAFEKLFFGSGTQLSVL.

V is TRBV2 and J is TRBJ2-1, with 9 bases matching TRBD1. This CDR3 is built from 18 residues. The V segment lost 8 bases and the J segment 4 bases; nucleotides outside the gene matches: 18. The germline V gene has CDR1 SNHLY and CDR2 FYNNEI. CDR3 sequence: CASHRGAGTGSLYNEQFF. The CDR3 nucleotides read TGTGCCAGCCACCGAGGGGCCGGGACAGGGTCGCTGTACAATGAGCAGTTCTTC.

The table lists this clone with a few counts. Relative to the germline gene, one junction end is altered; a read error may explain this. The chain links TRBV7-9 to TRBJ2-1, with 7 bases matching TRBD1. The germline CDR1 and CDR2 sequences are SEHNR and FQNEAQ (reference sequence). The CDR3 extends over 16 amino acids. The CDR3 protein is CSSTNNDRETYNEQFF. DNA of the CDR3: TGTTCCAGCACCAACAATGACAGGGAGACCTACAATGAGCAGTTCTTC.

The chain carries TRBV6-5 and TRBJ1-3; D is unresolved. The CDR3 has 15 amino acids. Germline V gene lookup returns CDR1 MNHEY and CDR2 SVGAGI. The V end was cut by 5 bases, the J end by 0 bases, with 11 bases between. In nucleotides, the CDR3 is TGTGCCAGCAGTAAAACAGTTATCTCTGGAAACACCATATATTTT. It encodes CASSKTVISGNTIYF.

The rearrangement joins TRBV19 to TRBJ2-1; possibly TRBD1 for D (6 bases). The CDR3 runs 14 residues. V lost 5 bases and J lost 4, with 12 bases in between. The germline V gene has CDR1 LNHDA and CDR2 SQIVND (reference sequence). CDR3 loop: CASSPGTTYNEQFF. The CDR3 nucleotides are TGTGCCAGTAGTCCTGGGACAACTTACAATGAGCAGTTCTTC.

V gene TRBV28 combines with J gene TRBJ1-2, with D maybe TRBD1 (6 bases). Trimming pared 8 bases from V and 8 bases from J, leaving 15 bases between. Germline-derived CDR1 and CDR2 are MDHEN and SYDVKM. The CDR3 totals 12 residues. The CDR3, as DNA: TGTGCCAGCGGAGGAGCAGGGGACGGCTACACCTTC. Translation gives CASGGAGDGYTF.

CDR3 sequence reads: CASGGESYEQYF. For the CDR3, the DNA is TGTGCCAGCGGGGGGGAATCCTACGAGCAGTACTTC. The rearrangement joins TRBV2 to TRBJ2-7, with 7 nucleotides matching TRBD2. The CDR3 totals 12 residues. Germline V gives CDR1 SNHLY, CDR2 FYNNEI. Germline trimming cut 8 bases from V and 1 base from J; bases unmatched to any gene: 2. Looking up the rest from reference TRBV2 and TRBJ2-7 gives the full variable domain: EPEVTQTPSHQVTQMGQEVILRCVPISNHLYFYWYRQILGQKVEFLVSFYNNEISEKSEIFDDQFSVERPDGSNFTLKIRSTKLEDSAMYFCASGGESYEQYFGPGTRLTVT.

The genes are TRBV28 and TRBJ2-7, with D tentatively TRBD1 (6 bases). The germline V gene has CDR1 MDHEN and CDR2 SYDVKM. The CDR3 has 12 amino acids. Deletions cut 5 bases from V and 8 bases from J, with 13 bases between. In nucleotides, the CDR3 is TGTGCCAGCAGTCCCACAGGGAGCAAGCAGTACTTC. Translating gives CASSPTGSKQYF.

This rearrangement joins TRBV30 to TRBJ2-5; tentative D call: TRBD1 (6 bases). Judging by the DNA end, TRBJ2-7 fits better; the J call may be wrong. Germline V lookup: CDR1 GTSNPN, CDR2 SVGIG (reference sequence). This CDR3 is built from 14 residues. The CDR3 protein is CAWVWGRGRNEQYF. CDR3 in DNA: TGTGCCTGGGTTTGGGGCAGGGGCCGCAACGAGCAGTACTTC.

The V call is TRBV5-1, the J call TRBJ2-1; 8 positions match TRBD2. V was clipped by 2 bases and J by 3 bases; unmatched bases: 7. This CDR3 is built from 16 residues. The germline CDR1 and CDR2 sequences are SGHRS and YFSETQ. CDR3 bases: TGCGCCAGCAGCTTAGAAGCGGGAGCGGGCTACAATGAGCAGTTCTTC. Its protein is CASSLEAGAGYNEQFF.